These T cell receptor beta chains were read from a single sample in a study of CD8 T cells in ankylosing spondylitis. TCRdb recomputed calls from the 5' RACE reads with MiXCR, one row per CDR3 protein. The repertoire holds 250,000 to 350,000 distinct CDR3 sequences, with roughly 20% as singletons. The specimen sequenced was blood, either unsorted or a sorted T cell fraction (not recorded which). These receptors all come from a female donor with ankylosing spondylitis or in good health (not recorded which). CDR3s include the opening cysteine and the closing phenylalanine or tryptophan. Each record gives: V gene, J gene, clone size, D gene, CDR3 DNA, CDR3 protein. The D gene is left open where the match is weak. The listing skips clone size in some rows; elsewhere it reads once, few, many or a size class.

V gene: TRBV12-3/TRBV12-4
J gene: TRBJ2-1
clone size: NA
D gene: NA
CDR3 DNA: TGTGCCAGCAGTTTACGTACGAGACCCCTCTTC
CDR3 protein: CASSLRTRPLF

V gene: TRBV27
J gene: TRBJ2-7
clone size: NA
D gene: TRBD1
CDR3 DNA: TGTGCCAGCAGCCGGGACAGGGCCTACTCCTACGAGCAGTACTTC
CDR3 protein: CASSRDRAYSYEQYF

V gene: TRBV28
J gene: TRBJ1-2
clone size: NA
D gene: NA
CDR3 DNA: TGTGCCAGCAGCACACCCGGACCAAGCTATGGCTACACCTTC
CDR3 protein: CASSTPGPSYGYTF

V gene: TRBV20-1
J gene: TRBJ2-5
clone size: many
D gene: TRBD1
CDR3 DNA: TGCAGCGTTGACAGGGCCCAAGAGACCCAGTACTTC
CDR3 protein: CSVDRAQETQYF

V gene: TRBV7-2
J gene: TRBJ2-7
clone size: few
D gene: TRBD2
CDR3 DNA: TGTGCCAGCAGCTCTGGACTAGCTAGGTACGAGCAGTACTTC
CDR3 protein: CASSSGLARYEQYF

V gene: TRBV5-6
J gene: TRBJ2-1
clone size: few
D gene: TRBD2
CDR3 DNA: TGTGCCAGCAGCTTCAAGGGTAGCGGGACGGTCTGGGATGAGCAGTTCTTC
CDR3 protein: CASSFKGSGTVWDEQFF

V gene: TRBV6-2/TRBV6-3
J gene: TRBJ2-7
clone size: NA
D gene: NA
CDR3 DNA: TGTGCCAGCAGGAACACTGCTAAGCAGTACTTC
CDR3 protein: CASRNTAKQYF

V gene: TRBV9
J gene: TRBJ2-1
clone size: few
D gene: NA
CDR3 DNA: TGTGCCAGCAGCCCTGTTTCGTCGTTGGCCTACAATGAGCAGTTCTTC
CDR3 protein: CASSPVSSLAYNEQFF

V gene: TRBV10-3
J gene: TRBJ1-2
clone size: NA
D gene: NA
CDR3 DNA: TGTGCCATCAGTGAGTCGGCTGAGGCCTATGGCTACACCTTC
CDR3 protein: CAISESAEAYGYTF

V gene: TRBV12-3/TRBV12-4
J gene: TRBJ1-1
clone size: NA
D gene: NA
CDR3 DNA: TGTGCCAGCAGTTACGAGACGGTCAGGAACACTGAAGCTTTCTTT
CDR3 protein: CASSYETVRNTEAFF

V gene: TRBV11-2
J gene: TRBJ2-4
clone size: NA
D gene: TRBD2
CDR3 DNA: TGTGCCAGCAGCTTCCCCCGGGGGGGGCGTGCCAAAAACATTCAGTACTTC
CDR3 protein: CASSFPRGGRAKNIQYF

V gene: TRBV12-3/TRBV12-4
J gene: TRBJ2-1
clone size: NA
D gene: TRBD1
CDR3 DNA: TGTGCCAGCAGTTTTGGACAGGTTCTGGGCAATGAGCAGTTCTTC
CDR3 protein: CASSFGQVLGNEQFF

V gene: TRBV7-2
J gene: TRBJ2-7
clone size: NA
D gene: NA
CDR3 DNA: TGTGCCAGCAGCTTTTCCGGGGCAGGGTACGAGCAGTACTTC
CDR3 protein: CASSFSGAGYEQYF

V gene: TRBV2
J gene: TRBJ1-1
clone size: NA
D gene: NA
CDR3 DNA: TGTGCCAGCAAGCAGGACACCCTTGGCACTGAAGCTTTCTTT
CDR3 protein: CASKQDTLGTEAFF

V gene: TRBV29-1
J gene: TRBJ2-1
clone size: few
D gene: NA
CDR3 DNA: TGCAGCGCCGGGACGTATCCCTACAATGAGCAGTTCTTC
CDR3 protein: CSAGTYPYNEQFF

V gene: TRBV11-2
J gene: TRBJ1-2
clone size: NA
D gene: NA
CDR3 DNA: TGTGCCAGCAGCTTAGGTCCAGCCAACTATGGCTACACCTTC
CDR3 protein: CASSLGPANYGYTF

V gene: TRBV4-3
J gene: TRBJ2-7
clone size: few
D gene: TRBD1
CDR3 DNA: TGCGCCAGCAGCCTCACCCCGAGAGGGACAGGGGACGAGCAGTACTTC
CDR3 protein: CASSLTPRGTGDEQYF

V gene: TRBV6-1
J gene: TRBJ2-7
clone size: many
D gene: NA
CDR3 DNA: TGTGCCAGCAGACCCCCTGAAAGTAGGTACGAGCAGTACTTC
CDR3 protein: CASRPPESRYEQYF

V gene: TRBV7-7
J gene: TRBJ2-1
clone size: few
D gene: NA
CDR3 DNA: TGTGCTAGCAGCGTAGACTCCTACAATGAGCAGTTCTTC
CDR3 protein: CASSVDSYNEQFF

V gene: TRBV5-1
J gene: TRBJ2-7
clone size: few
D gene: TRBD2
CDR3 DNA: TGCGCCAGCAGCTCCATAGCGGGAAGCGAGCAGTACTTC
CDR3 protein: CASSSIAGSEQYF

V gene: TRBV20-1
J gene: TRBJ2-2
clone size: NA
D gene: TRBD2
CDR3 DNA: TGCAGTGCTAGAGATCGGGTAGGACTAGCGGGAGAAACCGGGGAGCTGTTTTTT
CDR3 protein: CSARDRVGLAGETGELFF

V gene: TRBV4-3
J gene: TRBJ2-3
clone size: NA
D gene: NA
CDR3 DNA: TGCGCCAGCAGCCAAGGCCACTACATGTACACAGATACGCAGTATTTT
CDR3 protein: CASSQGHYMYTDTQYF

V gene: TRBV6-2/TRBV6-3
J gene: TRBJ2-3
clone size: few
D gene: NA
CDR3 DNA: TGTGCCAGCAGTTACTTCCAATCCGGGGCAGGAACAGATACGCAGTATTTT
CDR3 protein: CASSYFQSGAGTDTQYF

V gene: TRBV5-1
J gene: TRBJ2-1
clone size: NA
D gene: TRBD1
CDR3 DNA: TGCGCCAGCAGCTTGGGAGACAGGGACAGAAATGAGCAGTTCTTC
CDR3 protein: CASSLGDRDRNEQFF

V gene: TRBV29-1
J gene: TRBJ2-2
clone size: NA
D gene: NA
CDR3 DNA: TGCAGCGCCGGGAGCGCCGGGGAGCTGTTTTTT
CDR3 protein: CSAGSAGELFF

V gene: TRBV9
J gene: TRBJ2-1
clone size: NA
D gene: TRBD1
CDR3 DNA: TGTGCCAGCAGCGTAGACGGGACAGGCTATAATGAGCAGTTCTTC
CDR3 protein: CASSVDGTGYNEQFF

V gene: TRBV5-1
J gene: TRBJ2-5
clone size: few
D gene: NA
CDR3 DNA: TGCGCCAGCAGCTTAAATCTAGAGGGGAGGGAGACCCAGTACTTC
CDR3 protein: CASSLNLEGRETQYF

V gene: TRBV3-1
J gene: TRBJ1-4
clone size: NA
D gene: NA
CDR3 DNA: TGTGCCAGCAGTATTAAAGATGGTGAAAAACTGTTATTT
CDR3 protein: CASSIKDGEKLLF

V gene: TRBV29-1
J gene: TRBJ2-7
clone size: many
D gene: TRBD1
CDR3 DNA: TGCAGCGTTGAAGGGACAGGCCGCCCCTACCACGAGCAGTACTTC
CDR3 protein: CSVEGTGRPYHEQYF

V gene: TRBV20-1
J gene: TRBJ1-5
clone size: few
D gene: TRBD1
CDR3 DNA: TGCAGTGCTAGAGATGGAACAGGGGGCCCCTGGGGCAATCAGCCCCAGCATTTT
CDR3 protein: CSARDGTGGPWGNQPQHF

V gene: TRBV5-1
J gene: TRBJ1-6
clone size: many
D gene: TRBD1
CDR3 DNA: TGCGCCAGCAGCTTGGAGGTCCCGGGACAGGGGGTTTCACCCCTCCACTTT
CDR3 protein: CASSLEVPGQGVSPLHF

V gene: TRBV24-1
J gene: TRBJ2-2
clone size: few
D gene: TRBD1
CDR3 DNA: TGTGCCACCAGTGATCCGACAGGGGGCATAACCGGGGAGCTGTTTTTT
CDR3 protein: CATSDPTGGITGELFF

V gene: TRBV12-3/TRBV12-4
J gene: TRBJ2-7
clone size: NA
D gene: TRBD2
CDR3 DNA: TGTGCCAGCAGTTTAGCCGGGCGGGAGGCAAAATACGAGCAGTACTTC
CDR3 protein: CASSLAGREAKYEQYF

V gene: TRBV25-1
J gene: TRBJ2-7
clone size: few
D gene: TRBD2
CDR3 DNA: TGTGCCAGCCACCAAGGGACTAGCGGGAGTTCAGCGTACGAGCAGTACTTC
CDR3 protein: CASHQGTSGSSAYEQYF

V gene: TRBV10-3
J gene: TRBJ1-1
clone size: few
D gene: TRBD1
CDR3 DNA: TGTGCCATCAGTGACCCAGGGGGAACTGAAGCTTTCTTT
CDR3 protein: CAISDPGGTEAFF

V gene: TRBV7-3
J gene: TRBJ2-1
clone size: many
D gene: TRBD1
CDR3 DNA: TGTGCCAGCAGCCCCCCCCCCGGACAGGGTGGGAATGAGCAGTTCTTC
CDR3 protein: CASSPPPGQGGNEQFF

V gene: TRBV2
J gene: TRBJ2-6
clone size: NA
D gene: NA
CDR3 DNA: TGTGCCAGCAGTGAAGCGCGAAGGGCCGGGGCCAACGTCCTGACTTTC
CDR3 protein: CASSEARRAGANVLTF

V gene: TRBV5-1
J gene: TRBJ2-7
clone size: NA
D gene: NA
CDR3 DNA: TGCGCCAGCAGCTTGACAGGGATCGATTACGAGCAGTACTTC
CDR3 protein: CASSLTGIDYEQYF

V gene: TRBV29-1
J gene: TRBJ2-7
clone size: few
D gene: TRBD2
CDR3 DNA: TGCAGCGTTGAAGATGGGAGCGGGAGTGGCTACGAGCAGTACTTC
CDR3 protein: CSVEDGSGSGYEQYF

V gene: TRBV4-3
J gene: TRBJ2-6
clone size: NA
D gene: NA
CDR3 DNA: TGCGCCAGCAGCCCCGGTGGGGCCAACGTCCTGACTTTC
CDR3 protein: CASSPGGANVLTF

V gene: TRBV12-5
J gene: TRBJ2-3
clone size: NA
D gene: NA
CDR3 DNA: TGTGCTAGTGGCAGAATGGCAGGCACAGATACGCAGTATTTT
CDR3 protein: CASGRMAGTDTQYF

V gene: TRBV6-1
J gene: TRBJ1-1
clone size: NA
D gene: NA
CDR3 DNA: TGTGCCAGCGCCTCCCTCGGGGGGGGCACTGAAGCTTTCTTT
CDR3 protein: CASASLGGGTEAFF

V gene: TRBV3-1
J gene: TRBJ2-1
clone size: many
D gene: NA
CDR3 DNA: TGTGCCAGCAGCCCTCGACCCAATGAGCAGTTCTTC
CDR3 protein: CASSPRPNEQFF

V gene: TRBV3-1
J gene: TRBJ2-1
clone size: few
D gene: TRBD1
CDR3 DNA: TGTGCCAGCAGCCCGGGACAGGGTTTGTTGGATGAGCAGTTCTTC
CDR3 protein: CASSPGQGLLDEQFF

V gene: TRBV15
J gene: TRBJ1-6
clone size: few
D gene: NA
CDR3 DNA: TGTGCCACCAGCAGAAAATTTGAGTCTAGGGGTCCCCGAAGCTCCTATAATTCACCCCTCCACTTT
CDR3 protein: CATSRKFESRGPRSSYNSPLHF

V gene: TRBV12-2
J gene: TRBJ2-7
clone size: NA
D gene: NA
CDR3 DNA: TGTGCAAGTCGCCAACCGGCGTCTTCCTACGAGCAGTACTTC
CDR3 protein: CASRQPASSYEQYF

V gene: TRBV30
J gene: TRBJ2-7
clone size: NA
D gene: TRBD2
CDR3 DNA: TGTGCCGGTCGGACTAGCGGCTACGAGCAGTACTTC
CDR3 protein: CAGRTSGYEQYF

V gene: TRBV4-3
J gene: TRBJ2-7
clone size: NA
D gene: TRBD2
CDR3 DNA: TGCGCCAGCAGCCAAGGACGCCCCTTTGGCGGGAGTTCCTACGAGGAGTACTTC
CDR3 protein: CASSQGRPFGGSSYEEYF

V gene: TRBV20-1
J gene: TRBJ1-2
clone size: NA
D gene: NA
CDR3 DNA: TGCAGTGCTAGTCGCCCAGGGGCTAACTATGGCTACACCTTC
CDR3 protein: CSASRPGANYGYTF

V gene: TRBV10-3
J gene: TRBJ2-2
clone size: NA
D gene: NA
CDR3 DNA: TGTGCCACCCGGGGGCCTAGCGGAGACACCGGGGAGCTGTTTTTT
CDR3 protein: CATRGPSGDTGELFF

V gene: TRBV10-3
J gene: TRBJ2-7
clone size: few
D gene: TRBD1
CDR3 DNA: TGTGCCATCAACCCCGAGGGACAGAAAAACGAGCAGTACTTC
CDR3 protein: CAINPEGQKNEQYF

V gene: TRBV20-1
J gene: TRBJ2-3
clone size: many
D gene: NA
CDR3 DNA: TGCAGTGCTATTTTGCATCGAGGGGCGCAGTATTTT
CDR3 protein: CSAILHRGAQYF

V gene: TRBV13
J gene: TRBJ2-3
clone size: NA
D gene: TRBD2
CDR3 DNA: TGTGCCAGCAGCTTAGCCGGGACTAGCGGCACAGATACGCAGTATTTT
CDR3 protein: CASSLAGTSGTDTQYF

V gene: TRBV20-1
J gene: TRBJ2-1
clone size: NA
D gene: TRBD2
CDR3 DNA: TGCAGTGCTAGGGGGGGAGGGAATGAGCAGTTCTTC
CDR3 protein: CSARGGGNEQFF

V gene: TRBV20-1
J gene: TRBJ1-5
clone size: many
D gene: NA
CDR3 DNA: TGCAGTGCTAGAGAGGGGACACTAAATCAGCCCCAGCATTTT
CDR3 protein: CSAREGTLNQPQHF